These T cell receptor beta chains were read from a single sample in a study of neurological immune-mediated disorders. One entry per CDR3 protein, called by TCRdb with MiXCR from the 5' RACE reads. This sample has roughly 120,000 distinct CDR3 sequences, with roughly 3.2% found just once. The sample taken for sequencing was PBMCs. The source is a woman in her thirties with multiple sclerosis. Each CDR3 is given with its conserved first and last residue. D genes are given only for firm matches. Expanded clones are given a class, and other clones once, few, many or no size at all.

D gene: NA
J gene: TRBJ2-7
clone size: many
V gene: TRBV5-1
CDR3 protein: CASGSEIYEQYF
CDR3 DNA: TGCGCCAGCGGGTCAGAAATCTACGAGCAGTACTTC

D gene: TRBD2
J gene: TRBJ2-2
clone size: many
V gene: TRBV20-1
CDR3 protein: CSARKGGWSTGELFF
CDR3 DNA: TGCAGTGCTAGAAAGGGAGGGTGGAGCACCGGGGAGCTGTTTTTT

D gene: TRBD2
J gene: TRBJ2-2
clone size: many
V gene: TRBV20-1
CDR3 protein: CSAPGTSTGELFF
CDR3 DNA: TGCAGTGCTCCCGGGACTAGTACCGGGGAGCTGTTTTTT

D gene: NA
J gene: TRBJ1-1
clone size: many
V gene: TRBV5-1
CDR3 protein: CASSVEPKNTEAFF
CDR3 DNA: TGCGCCAGCAGCGTGGAACCTAAGAACACTGAAGCTTTCTTT

D gene: NA
J gene: TRBJ1-5
clone size: NA
V gene: TRBV7-2
CDR3 protein: CASSQFRDQPQHF
CDR3 DNA: TGTGCCAGCAGCCAATTCAGAGATCAGCCCCAGCATTTT

D gene: TRBD1
J gene: TRBJ1-5
clone size: many
V gene: TRBV5-1
CDR3 protein: CASSPGTVINQPQHF
CDR3 DNA: TGCGCCAGCAGCCCCGGGACAGTAATCAATCAGCCCCAGCATTTT

D gene: NA
J gene: TRBJ1-1
clone size: many
V gene: TRBV5-1
CDR3 protein: CASTLGGNTEAFF
CDR3 DNA: TGCGCCAGTACCTTGGGGGGGAACACTGAAGCTTTCTTT

D gene: NA
J gene: TRBJ2-5
clone size: many
V gene: TRBV7-8
CDR3 protein: CASSLTRDTQETQYF
CDR3 DNA: TGTGCCAGCAGCTTAACCCGGGACACCCAAGAGACCCAGTACTTC

D gene: TRBD1
J gene: TRBJ2-1
clone size: NA
V gene: TRBV6-5
CDR3 protein: CASSFSGTGTYNEQFF
CDR3 DNA: TGTGCCAGCAGTTTTTCCGGGACAGGCACCTACAATGAGCAGTTCTTC

D gene: TRBD1
J gene: TRBJ1-4
clone size: NA
V gene: TRBV20-1
CDR3 protein: CSAQGVKSEKLFF
CDR3 DNA: TGCAGTGCCCAGGGGGTAAAAAGTGAAAAACTGTTTTTT

D gene: NA
J gene: TRBJ1-6
clone size: many
V gene: TRBV15
CDR3 protein: CATSRRGENSPLHF
CDR3 DNA: TGTGCCACCAGCAGGCGGGGGGAAAATTCACCCCTCCACTTT

D gene: NA
J gene: TRBJ1-2
clone size: many
V gene: TRBV28
CDR3 protein: CASSLWGNGYTF
CDR3 DNA: TGTGCCAGCAGTTTATGGGGAAATGGCTACACCTTC

D gene: NA
J gene: TRBJ1-2
clone size: many
V gene: TRBV6-2/TRBV6-3
CDR3 protein: CASSPGQFSMWPGYTF
CDR3 DNA: TGTGCCAGCAGCCCGGGGCAGTTCTCTATGTGGCCTGGCTACACCTTC

D gene: TRBD2
J gene: TRBJ2-3
clone size: many
V gene: TRBV4-3
CDR3 protein: CASSRTSGISTDTQYF
CDR3 DNA: TGCGCCAGCAGCCGTACTAGCGGCATTAGCACAGATACGCAGTATTTT

D gene: NA
J gene: TRBJ1-6
clone size: many
V gene: TRBV7-9
CDR3 protein: CASSFPNSPLHF
CDR3 DNA: TGTGCCAGCAGCTTTCCTAATTCACCCCTCCACTTT

D gene: NA
J gene: TRBJ1-1
clone size: many
V gene: TRBV30
CDR3 protein: CAWSRLNTEAFF
CDR3 DNA: TGTGCCTGGAGTAGGTTGAACACTGAAGCTTTCTTT

D gene: TRBD2
J gene: TRBJ2-1
clone size: many
V gene: TRBV4-3
CDR3 protein: CASSQGRVTGLGWNEQFF
CDR3 DNA: TGCGCCAGCAGCCAAGGCCGCGTAACGGGACTAGGTTGGAATGAGCAGTTCTTC

D gene: TRBD1
J gene: TRBJ1-3
clone size: many
V gene: TRBV11-2
CDR3 protein: CASSLDPPGQGGNTIYF
CDR3 DNA: TGTGCCAGCAGCTTAGATCCCCCGGGACAGGGTGGAAACACCATATATTTT

D gene: NA
J gene: TRBJ1-1
clone size: NA
V gene: TRBV19
CDR3 protein: CASSQALNTEAFF
CDR3 DNA: TGTGCCAGTTCCCAGGCCCTGAACACTGAAGCTTTCTTT

D gene: NA
J gene: TRBJ2-3
clone size: many
V gene: TRBV12-3/TRBV12-4
CDR3 protein: CASNLAEGGTQYF
CDR3 DNA: TGTGCCAGCAACTTAGCAGAGGGGGGTACGCAGTATTTT

D gene: TRBD1
J gene: TRBJ2-5
clone size: many
V gene: TRBV10-2
CDR3 protein: CASSERDRGSETQYF
CDR3 DNA: TGCGCCAGCAGTGAACGGGACAGGGGGTCAGAGACCCAGTACTTC

D gene: NA
J gene: TRBJ2-7
clone size: many
V gene: TRBV20-1
CDR3 protein: CSARDIGGEYPYEQYF
CDR3 DNA: TGCAGTGCTAGAGACATCGGTGGGGAGTATCCCTACGAGCAGTACTTC

D gene: NA
J gene: TRBJ2-2
clone size: many
V gene: TRBV7-2
CDR3 protein: CASSPRDLIGELFF
CDR3 DNA: TGTGCCAGCAGCCCTCGGGATCTGATCGGGGAGCTGTTTTTT

D gene: NA
J gene: TRBJ1-1
clone size: many
V gene: TRBV7-9
CDR3 protein: CASISQTAPEAFF
CDR3 DNA: TGTGCCAGCATCTCACAGACGGCGCCTGAAGCTTTCTTT

D gene: NA
J gene: TRBJ2-7
clone size: NA
V gene: TRBV4-1
CDR3 protein: CASSQVQAYEQYF
CDR3 DNA: TGCGCCAGCAGCCAAGTACAGGCCTACGAGCAGTACTTC

D gene: NA
J gene: TRBJ2-1
clone size: few
V gene: TRBV5-4
CDR3 protein: CASSLGLANWEQFF
CDR3 DNA: TGTGCCAGCAGCTTGGGCCTAGCGAACTGGGAGCAGTTCTTC

D gene: NA
J gene: TRBJ1-1
clone size: many
V gene: TRBV7-2
CDR3 protein: CASSPGTARRFNTEAFF
CDR3 DNA: TGTGCCAGCAGCCCTGGGACGGCCAGACGGTTTAACACTGAAGCTTTCTTT

D gene: TRBD1
J gene: TRBJ1-2
clone size: many
V gene: TRBV27
CDR3 protein: CASRSGGGYTF
CDR3 DNA: TGTGCCAGCCGATCAGGGGGTGGCTACACCTTC

D gene: NA
J gene: TRBJ1-6
clone size: many
V gene: TRBV5-1
CDR3 protein: CASSLSNNSPLHF
CDR3 DNA: TGCGCCAGCAGCTTGTCTAATAATTCACCCCTCCACTTT

D gene: TRBD1
J gene: TRBJ1-2
clone size: many
V gene: TRBV12-3/TRBV12-4
CDR3 protein: CASSPPRAGQGGYTF
CDR3 DNA: TGTGCCAGCAGCCCACCCCGGGCGGGACAGGGAGGCTACACCTTC

D gene: NA
J gene: TRBJ2-3
clone size: many
V gene: TRBV5-1
CDR3 protein: CASSLLPDTQYF
CDR3 DNA: TGCGCCAGCAGCTTGTTGCCAGATACGCAGTATTTT

D gene: TRBD2
J gene: TRBJ2-7
clone size: many
V gene: TRBV20-1
CDR3 protein: CSARSGGAREQYF
CDR3 DNA: TGCAGTGCTAGATCCGGGGGGGCGAGGGAGCAGTACTTC

D gene: NA
J gene: TRBJ2-3
clone size: many
V gene: TRBV18
CDR3 protein: CASSGIPDTQYF
CDR3 DNA: TGTGCCAGCTCCGGGATCCCAGATACGCAGTATTTT

D gene: NA
J gene: TRBJ1-4
clone size: many
V gene: TRBV7-2
CDR3 protein: CASSLVQAANEKLFF
CDR3 DNA: TGTGCCAGCAGCTTAGTCCAGGCGGCTAATGAAAAACTGTTTTTT

D gene: NA
J gene: TRBJ1-5
clone size: many
V gene: TRBV15
CDR3 protein: CATSVRGGNQPQHF
CDR3 DNA: TGTGCCACCAGCGTCCGTGGGGGCAATCAGCCCCAGCATTTT